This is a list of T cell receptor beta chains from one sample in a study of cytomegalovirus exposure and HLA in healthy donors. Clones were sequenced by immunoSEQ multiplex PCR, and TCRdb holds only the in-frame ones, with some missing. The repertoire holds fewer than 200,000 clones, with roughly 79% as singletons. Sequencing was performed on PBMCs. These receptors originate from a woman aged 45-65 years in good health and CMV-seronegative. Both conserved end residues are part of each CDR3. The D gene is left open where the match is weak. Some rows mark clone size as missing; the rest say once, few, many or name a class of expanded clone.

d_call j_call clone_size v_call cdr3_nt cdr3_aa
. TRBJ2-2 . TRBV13 TGTGCCAGCAGCTTGTTGGTCGGGAACACCGGGGAGCTGTTTTTT CASSLLVGNTGELFF
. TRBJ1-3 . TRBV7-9 TGTGCCAGCAGCCGGGTGGATAGTGGAAACACCATATATTTT CASSRVDSGNTIYF
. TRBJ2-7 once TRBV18 TGTGCCAGCTCTCCAGACAGTGAGCAGTACTTC CASSPDSEQYF
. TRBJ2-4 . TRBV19 TGTGCCAGTAGGATCAGCCACAGGACAAACATTCAGTACTTC CASRISHRTNIQYF
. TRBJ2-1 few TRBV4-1 TGCGCCAGCAGCCAACATGAAAGAGCGGAGATGACGCGGTTCTTC CASSQHERAEMTRFF
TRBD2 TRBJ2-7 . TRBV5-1 TGCGCCAGCAGCTTGGGCCAACTAGCGGGAGCCTACGAGCAGTACTTC CASSLGQLAGAYEQYF
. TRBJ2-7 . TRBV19 TGTGCCAGTAGTTCGCAGGGCTCCTACGAGCAGTACTTC CASSSQGSYEQYF
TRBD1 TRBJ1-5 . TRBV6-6 TGTGCCGGGGGAAGACAGGGAGTTATCAATCAGCCCCAGCATTTT CAGGRQGVINQPQHF
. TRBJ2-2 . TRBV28 TGTGTCCGGGCCCGCGGGACGAACACCGGGGAGCTGTTTTTT CVRARGTNTGELFF
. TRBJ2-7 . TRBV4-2 TGTGCCAGCAGCGAGGCAGAATCCTACGAGCAGTACTTC CASSEAESYEQYF
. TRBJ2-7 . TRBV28 TGTGCCAGCAGTTCTCCGGGACATTCCTACGAGCAGTACTTC CASSSPGHSYEQYF
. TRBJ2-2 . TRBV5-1 TGCGCCAGCAGCACCGACGGACTCTGGGGAACCGGGGAGCTGTTTTTT CASSTDGLWGTGELFF
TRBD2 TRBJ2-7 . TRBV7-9 TGTGCCAGCAGCTCGGGACTAGCGTTGCACGAGCAGTACTTC CASSSGLALHEQYF
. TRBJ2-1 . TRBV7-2 TGTGCCAGCACCCGCGGGATAGGTTCCTACAATGAGCAGTTCTTC CASTRGIGSYNEQFF
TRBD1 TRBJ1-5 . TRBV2 TGTGCCAGCAGTGATGGGACAGGGGTTATTCAGCCCCAGCATTTT CASSDGTGVIQPQHF
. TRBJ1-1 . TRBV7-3 TGTGCCAGCAGCCCCGGGACAACAAACACTGAAGCTTTCTTT CASSPGTTNTEAFF
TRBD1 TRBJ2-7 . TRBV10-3 TGTGTCATCAGTGAGCAGGTGACAGGGGGCCCCGAGCAGTACTTC CVISEQVTGGPEQYF
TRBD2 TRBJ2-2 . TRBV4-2 TGTGCCAGCAGCCATGGTGCGGGGGGAAACACCGGGGAGCTGTTTTTT CASSHGAGGNTGELFF
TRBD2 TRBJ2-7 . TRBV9 TGTGCCAGCAGCGCCCGGACTAGCGGGCAATACGAGCAGTACTTC CASSARTSGQYEQYF
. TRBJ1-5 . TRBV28 TGTGCCAGCAGTCGGGGGGCGCGAGTACAGCCCCAGCATTTT CASSRGARVQPQHF
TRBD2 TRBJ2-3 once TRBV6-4 TGTGCCAGCAGTGAGTCTCCTAGCGGGAGTGCAGATACGCAGTATTTT CASSESPSGSADTQYF
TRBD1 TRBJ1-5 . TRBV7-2 TGTGCCAGCAGCTTATCAACAGGGGGTCATCAGCCCCAGCATTTT CASSLSTGGHQPQHF
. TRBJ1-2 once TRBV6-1 TGTGCCAGCAGTGAGCTCAGCTATGGCTACACCTTC CASSELSYGYTF
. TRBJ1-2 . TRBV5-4 TGTGCCAGCAGCTTCAGGGGATTTGGCTACACCTTC CASSFRGFGYTF
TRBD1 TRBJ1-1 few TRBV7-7 TGTGCCAGCAGCTTCGACAGGGACACTGAAGCTTTCTTT CASSFDRDTEAFF
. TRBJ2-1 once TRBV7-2 TGTGCCAGCAGAGAGAGCTCCTACAATGAGCAGTTCTTC CASRESSYNEQFF
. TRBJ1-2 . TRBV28 TGTGCCAGCAGTTTCTCAGGTGGGGGCTACGGCTACACCTTC CASSFSGGGYGYTF
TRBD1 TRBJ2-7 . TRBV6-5 TGTGCCAGCAGTTACTCGCTTTATGGACAGGTTTACGAGCAGTACTTC CASSYSLYGQVYEQYF
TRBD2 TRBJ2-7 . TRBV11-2 TGTGCCAGCAGCTTAATTTTCACTAGCGGGATCCACGAGCAGTACTTC CASSLIFTSGIHEQYF
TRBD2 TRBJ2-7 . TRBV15 TGTGCCACCAGCACCGGACTAGCTGTCTACGAGCAGTACTTC CATSTGLAVYEQYF
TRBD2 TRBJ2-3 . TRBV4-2 TGTGCCAGCAGCCAAGTAATGACGGGGGGGCGGATCGGCACAGATACGCAGTATTTT CASSQVMTGGRIGTDTQYF
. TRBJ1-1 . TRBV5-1 TGCGCCAGCAGCTTGGTAAGGGGTGAAGCTTTCTTT CASSLVRGEAFF
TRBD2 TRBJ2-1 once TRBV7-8 TGTGCCAGCAGCTTCCCGGGACTAGTCACTGAGCAGTTCTTC CASSFPGLVTEQFF
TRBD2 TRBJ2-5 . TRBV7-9 TGTGCCAGCAGCTCCTTGGGACTAGCCCAAGAGACCCAGTACTTC CASSSLGLAQETQYF
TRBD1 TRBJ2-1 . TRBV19 TGTGCCAGTAGACGGAGTGACAGGGCGACCTACAATGAGCAGTTCTTC CASRRSDRATYNEQFF
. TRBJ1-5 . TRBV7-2 TGTGCCAGCAGCTTAGCCGGAGTCAGTCAGCCCCAGCATTTT CASSLAGVSQPQHF
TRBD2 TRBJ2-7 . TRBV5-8 TGTGCCAGCAGCTTGGATGCTAGCGGGAGGGCCTACGAGCAGTACTTC CASSLDASGRAYEQYF
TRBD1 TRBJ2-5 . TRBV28 TGTGCCAGCAGCCGCCCTACAGGGGGCCAAGAGACCCAGTACTTC CASSRPTGGQETQYF
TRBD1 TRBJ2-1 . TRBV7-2 TGTGCCAGCAGCGACCGGGACAGGGTTCCCTACAATGAGCAGTTCTTC CASSDRDRVPYNEQFF
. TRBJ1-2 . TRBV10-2 TGCGCCAGCAGTGAGAGCGGGGTTGGCTACACCTTC CASSESGVGYTF
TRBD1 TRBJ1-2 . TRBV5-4 TGTGCCAGCAGCAGCCCTTGGACAGGGAGGGGTGGTGACTATGGCTACACCTTC CASSSPWTGRGGDYGYTF
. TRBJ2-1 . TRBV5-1 TGCGCCAGCAGCTTGGGGGGGGATAGGGGCAATGAGCAGTTCTTC CASSLGGDRGNEQFF
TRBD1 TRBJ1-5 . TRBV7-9 TGTGCCAGCAGCTCAGACAGGGGGCGTGAACCCCAGCATTTT CASSSDRGREPQHF
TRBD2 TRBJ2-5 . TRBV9 TGTGCCAGCGGGCGGGGGGGAGAGACCCAGTACTTC CASGRGGETQYF
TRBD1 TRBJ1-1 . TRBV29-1 TGCAGCGTTGATCGGGACAGAGGGGCTGAAGCTTTCTTT CSVDRDRGAEAFF
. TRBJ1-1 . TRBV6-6 TGTGCCAGCAGTTACTCAAGGAGTGCTGAAGCTTTCTTT CASSYSRSAEAFF